This T cell receptor (beta chain) is from a study of CD8 T cells in Susac syndrome. As for the study in general: Sequencing included Susac syndrome patients, six of them with active disease and roughly 8 in remission. Blood was drawn from patients with Susac syndrome. At that point, they were therapy-naive, on corticosteroids, or on intravenous immunoglobulin alone.

Trimming cost V 6 bases and J 4 bases, with 12 bases left between them. Germline CDR1 is MNHEY and CDR2 is SVGAGI. This CDR3 spans 13 amino acids. Reverse transcription used 0.5 to 1 ug RNA and random hexamers. An immunoSEQ multiplex PCR generated amplified TCR beta CDR3 products spanning 54 Vbeta and 13 Jbeta. TCRdb reprocessed the immunoSEQ multiplex PCR reads via MiXCR and lists one record per CDR3 protein. The sample contains about 210,000 distinct CDR3 sequences, about 94% of which appear only once. Sequences were obtained from CD4+ T cells from PBMCs. The chain recombines TRBV6-5 with TRBJ1-2; no firm D call. The origin of this receptor is a human donor with Susac syndrome. The CDR3: CASRLGPGYGYTF. The CDR3 bases are TGTGCCAGCAGACTTGGACCAGGCTATGGCTACACCTTC.